This record covers a single T cell receptor beta chain. This clone was seen once. Its antigen specificity is not known. Per-base qualities were not stored, and no clone one base away is much larger. Receptor libraries were prepared by the immunoSEQ multiplex PCR assay. For TCR sequencing, RNA was extracted from every sample and reverse transcribed into cDNA to serve as template. First-strand cDNA was synthesized using SuperScript III with a 2:1 mix of oligo-dT and random hexamers. A synthetic immune receptor repertoire was used to measure amplification bias, and any remaining bias was corrected computationally. From the authors' description of their analysis: Raw reads were preprocessed to remove errors, and CDR3 was defined by IMGT conventions from the conserved cysteine to phenylalanine. Clonality was computed by normalizing Shannon entropy by log2 of the number of productive unique TCRs and subtracting the result from 1. Scalp TCRbeta sequences were cross-referenced with sorted blood CD4 and CD8 repertoires so that the CD4 or CD8 identity of scalp clones could be inferred. Sourced from immuneACCESS, this table was stored by TCRdb with only in-frame sequences that have V and J called. A share of the clones is absent; for the studies checked, an unresolved V gene accounts for under half, and the remainder has no known explanation. Clone size and the V and J calls come from that table; the DNA yielded D and trimming. The sample table shows some 210,000 clones, and 57% are seen once. Under 0.5% of the sample belongs to the ten largest clones.

The CDR3 numbers 15 residues from cysteine through phenylalanine. The kept DNA is CDR3 alone, 45 bases in frame from the first base. Via the germline V gene, CDR1 is SGHRS and CDR2 YFSETQ. V is clipped by 4 bases and J by 0 bases, and the sequence between their germline boundaries is 11 bases long. These data originate in a study of CD8+ T cells in alopecia areata (dated by TCRdb to the late 2010s). About the full investigation: Treated patients were enrolled in an open-label pilot trial of oral tofacitinib at 5 to 10 mg twice daily for moderate-to-severe alopecia areata. Biopsies were taken from tofacitinib-treated patients at baseline and at 4 and 24 weeks of treatment, and a later scalp biopsy was taken in several of the tofacitinib-treated patients. RNA came from the PAXgene miRNA kit for fixed scalp, the miRNeasy kit for PBMCs, and the RNeasy kit for mouse skin. TCRbeta CDR3 regions were amplified by immunoSEQ multiplex PCR using 35 Vbeta forward and 13 Jbeta reverse primers. In both human patients and the C3H/HeJ mouse model, the study applied high-throughput TCRbeta sequencing to look at T cell clonal expansion in alopecia areata. Scalp tissue and sorted CD4+ and CD8+ peripheral blood T cells from patchy and totalis/universalis alopecia areata patients and from healthy controls were covered by human TCRbeta sequencing. Patients stayed on tofacitinib for 6 to 18 months and then had 6 months of follow-up off drug so that delayed response and recurrence could be assessed. Scalp clonality was compared among normal scalp (n=4), patchy alopecia areata scalp (n=8), and alopecia totalis/universalis scalp (n=8). The investigation overall reported the following: Unlike mouse skin, where gammadelta T cells dominate, normal human skin contains resident alphabeta T cells that get sequenced too, which complicates analysis of the scalp TCR repertoire. Compared with mice, TCR sequences shared between patients were less clear, possibly partly because of HLA diversity across the patient population. Lesional scalp, especially in alopecia totalis/universalis, showed higher clonality and more expanded CD8+ clones than normal scalp, suggesting antigenic drive.

The sample's time point label is to be understood as: baseline before oral tofacitinib. Lesional scalp punch biopsies and peripheral blood were collected from alopecia areata patients. PBMCs were separated by density centrifugation and stained for CD3, CD4 and CD8, after which CD4+ and CD8+ T cells were sorted on a FACSAria. The source of this sequence is a human donor with alopecia areata. This sample comprised CD4+ T cells sorted from blood, obtained at week 0. This receptor chain uses TRBV5-1 and TRBJ2-1, with TRBD2 tentatively as D gene (5 bases match). The nucleotides are TGCGCCAGCAGCGTCCGGGGAGCCTCCTACAATGAGCAGTTCTTC. This yields the protein CASSVRGASYNEQFF.